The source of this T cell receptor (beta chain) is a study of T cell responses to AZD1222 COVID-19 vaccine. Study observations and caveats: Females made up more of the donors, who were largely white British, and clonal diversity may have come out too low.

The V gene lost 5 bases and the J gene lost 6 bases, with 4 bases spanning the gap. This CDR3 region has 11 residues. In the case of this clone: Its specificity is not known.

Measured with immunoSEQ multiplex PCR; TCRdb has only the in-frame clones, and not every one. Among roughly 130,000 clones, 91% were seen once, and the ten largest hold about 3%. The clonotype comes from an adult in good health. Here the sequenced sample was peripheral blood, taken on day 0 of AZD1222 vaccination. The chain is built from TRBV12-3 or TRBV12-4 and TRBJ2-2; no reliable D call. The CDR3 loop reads CASSPSGELFF. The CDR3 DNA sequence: TGTGCCAGCAGTCCATCCGGGGAGCTGTTTTTT.